The 15 T cell receptor beta chains listed next were all sequenced from one sample in a study of cytotoxic CD8 clonotypes in ibrutinib-treated CLL. Clones were sequenced by immunoSEQ multiplex PCR, and TCRdb holds only the in-frame ones, with some missing. The table has approximately 200,000 clones, over 55% seen once; the top ten hold around 15%. The sequences come from PBMCs, collected after 24 months of ibrutinib treatment. All receptors derive from a human donor with chronic lymphocytic leukemia.

The J gene is TRBJ2-1, the V gene TRBV29-1; 8 bases align to TRBD1. Germline-derived CDR1 and CDR2 are SQVTM and ANQGSEA. This CDR3 comprises 15 residues. Germline trimming cut 1 base from V and 5 bases from J; bases unmatched to any gene: 7. The CDR3 is CSVEGTGRKDNEQFF. CDR3 in DNA: TGCAGCGTTGAAGGGACAGGGAGAAAGGACAATGAGCAGTTCTTC.

This chain connects TRBV5-6 to TRBJ2-7, with 10 bases fitting TRBD1. Losses at the gene ends were 7 bases for V and 7 bases for J; bases not matched to a gene: 11. Germline V gene lookup returns CDR1 SGHDT and CDR2 YYEEEE. The CDR3 has 14 amino acids. The CDR3 reads CASDPGTGDREQYF. CDR3 sequence (DNA): TGTGCCAGCGACCCCGGGACAGGGGATCGGGAGCAGTACTTC.

This clone was seen once. The J gene is TRBJ2-5, the V gene TRBV5-1; possibly TRBD1 or TRBD2 for D (5 bases each). The length of the CDR3 is 13 residues. Germline CDR1 SGHRS, CDR2 YFSETQ. The germline V and J ends were trimmed by 5 bases and 5 bases, with 13 bases remaining between them. The CDR3 region is CASSPGRVETQYF. CDR3 bases: TGCGCCAGCAGTCCAGGGCGGGTGGAGACCCAGTACTTC.

Written as DNA, the CDR3 is TGTGCCAGCAGCGTAGCGGCCCACACAGATACGCAGTATTTT. It encodes CASSVAAHTDTQYF. The genes are TRBV9 and TRBJ2-3; D unclear. The CDR3 covers 14 residues. The germline gives CDR1 SGDLS, CDR2 YYNGEE. V was shortened by 0 bases and J by 2 bases, with 7 bases between the two germline ends.

This chain uses TRBV4-2 with TRBJ2-7; no clear D. The CDR3 is 13 residues long. V was shortened by 4 bases and J by 4 bases, with 11 bases between the two germline ends. Germline V CDR1 and CDR2: LGHNA, YNFKEQ. CDR3 sequence (DNA): TGTGCCAGCAGCCCCTTCGACGGGTACGAGCAGTACTTC. Translated, it gives CASSPFDGYEQYF.

In this sample, this clone turned up a few times. The rearrangement links TRBV7-6 to TRBJ1-4; D ambiguous. The V and J ends lost 5 bases and 13 bases respectively, with 14 bases between them. CDR3 length: 12 amino acids. Germline CDR1 and CDR2: SGHVS and FNYEAQ. This CDR3 reads CASSHRPERLFF. The CDR3 coding sequence is TGTGCCAGCAGCCATCGACCCGAGAGACTGTTTTTT.

This clone turned up a few times. The V and J genes are TRBV19 and TRBJ2-7; TRBD1 agrees at 8 bases. V shed 7 bases and J 2 bases; nucleotides not matched to a gene: 7. CDR3 size: 14 residues. Germline-derived CDR1 and CDR2 are LNHDA and SQIVND (reference sequence). CDR3 nucleotides: TGTGCCAGTACCGCCGGGACAGGAGCCTACGAGCAGTACTTC. Protein: CASTAGTGAYEQYF.

V gene TRBV7-3 combines with J gene TRBJ2-1, with 10 nucleotides matching TRBD2. The CDR3 is made up of 15 amino acids. Germline V lookup: CDR1 SGHTA, CDR2 FQGTGA. The V and J ends lost 5 bases and 5 bases, in that order; junction bases with no gene match: 6. The CDR3 DNA sequence: TGTGCCAGCAGCACGCTGGGACTAGCGAACAATGAGCAGTTCTTC. This codes for CASSTLGLANNEQFF.

This rearrangement joins TRBV5-6 to TRBJ2-6; the match to TRBD1 covers 8 bases. Trimming took 2 bases from V and 3 from J; bases not matched to a gene: 4. CDR3 length equals 16 residues. The V gene's germline CDR1 is SGHDT and CDR2 YYEEEE. The CDR3 coding sequence is TGTGCCAGCAGCTTTCAGGGGGCGAATGGGGCCAACGTCCTGACTTTC. The encoded protein is CASSFQGANGANVLTF.

V is TRBV4-1 and J is TRBJ2-1; no reliable D call. V was clipped by 1 base and J by 8 bases, with 15 bases between them. The CDR3 length is 15 residues. Germline V gene sequence: CDR1 MGHRA, CDR2 YSYEKL. The CDR3 coding sequence is TGCGCCAGCAGCCAAGGTTCAGGATACGGTCATGAGCAGTTCTTC. Translating gives CASSQGSGYGHEQFF.

In its sample, this clone was seen once. CDR3 region: CASGRGLSNQPQHF. CDR3 coding DNA: TGTGCCAGCGGTAGGGGATTAAGCAATCAGCCCCAGCATTTT. This chain uses TRBV6-5 with TRBJ1-5; D possibly corresponds to TRBD1 (5 bases). Germline V gene data show CDR1 as MNHEY and CDR2 as SVGAGI. CDR3 size: 14 residues. V lost 8 bases and J lost 1, with 12 bases in between.

The rearrangement uses TRBV4-3 and TRBJ2-2; 12 positions match TRBD2. Germline CDR1 reads LGHNA; CDR2 reads YSLEER. Unmatched junction bases numbered 5, after V lost 1 base and J lost 5 bases. This CDR3 is built from 17 residues. The CDR3, as DNA: TGCGCCAGCAGCCAAGGGACTAGCGGGATGAGGACCGGGGAGCTGTTTTTT. This translates into CASSQGTSGMRTGELFF.

The V gene is TRBV30, the J gene TRBJ2-2; the match to TRBD1 covers 11 bases. This CDR3 is built from 18 residues. V shed 3 bases, J shed 5 bases, and the junction held 14 bases outside the gene matches. Germline loops: CDR1 GTSNPN, CDR2 SVGIG (reference sequence). Here the CDR3 DNA reads TGTGCCTGGAGCCGTTTCTCCGGGACAGGGGGGAGTACCGGGGAGCTGTTTTTT. Translating gives CAWSRFSGTGGSTGELFF.

V and J are TRBV9 and TRBJ2-7, with 8 positions matching TRBD1. V dropped 3 bases and J dropped 1; count of bases not matched to a gene: 9. The CDR3 runs 16 residues. The V gene's germline CDR1 is SGDLS and CDR2 YYNGEE. The CDR3 nucleotides are TGTGCCAGCAGCGCGGGCCGGGACAGGCCATCCTACGAGCAGTACTTC. Translation: CASSAGRDRPSYEQYF.

This clone was detected a few times. The J gene is TRBJ2-1, the V gene TRBV10-3, with TRBD1 matching 9 bases. The CDR3 contains 14 residues. V lost 6 bases, J lost 2 bases, and 2 bases stayed unmatched. Per the germline V gene, CDR1 is ENHRY and CDR2 is SYGVKD. The CDR3 protein is CAIRGTGTYNEQFF. CDR3 in DNA: TGTGCCATCAGGGGGACAGGGACCTACAATGAGCAGTTCTTC.